This T cell receptor (beta chain) was obtained from a study of a mutant IDH1 vaccine in newly diagnosed glioma. In the study overall: Beginning 4-6 weeks after radiotherapy alone, or with temozolomide cycles, vaccination took place.

Time point specified: week 35, safety follow-up. In every dose of vaccine, 300 ug of mutant IDH1 20-mer peptide was given alongside topical imiquimod. Donors had new WHO grade 3 or 4 IDH1-mutant, ATRX-lost astrocytomas. Method: immunoSEQ multiplex PCR; TCRdb's copy keeps in-frame clones and lacks some. The data hold under 60,000 clones, with around 80% observed a single time. The germline V and J ends were trimmed by 6 bases and 3 bases, with 13 bases remaining between them. The CDR3 spans 14 residues. Per the germline V gene, CDR1 is MNHEY and CDR2 is SVGAGI. A word on this clone: Its antigen is currently unknown. This sample includes further DNA sequences coding for the same CDR3.

Material: PBMCs, obtained from a glioma patient whose treatment included an IDH1 peptide vaccine. This TCR derives from a man aged 40-49 years with glioma. The chain carries TRBV6-5 and TRBJ2-3; possibly TRBD2 for D (6 bases). CDR3 protein: CASRRLVRTDTQYF. The CDR3 DNA reads TGTGCCAGCAGGCGACTAGTCCGGACAGATACGCAGTATTTT.